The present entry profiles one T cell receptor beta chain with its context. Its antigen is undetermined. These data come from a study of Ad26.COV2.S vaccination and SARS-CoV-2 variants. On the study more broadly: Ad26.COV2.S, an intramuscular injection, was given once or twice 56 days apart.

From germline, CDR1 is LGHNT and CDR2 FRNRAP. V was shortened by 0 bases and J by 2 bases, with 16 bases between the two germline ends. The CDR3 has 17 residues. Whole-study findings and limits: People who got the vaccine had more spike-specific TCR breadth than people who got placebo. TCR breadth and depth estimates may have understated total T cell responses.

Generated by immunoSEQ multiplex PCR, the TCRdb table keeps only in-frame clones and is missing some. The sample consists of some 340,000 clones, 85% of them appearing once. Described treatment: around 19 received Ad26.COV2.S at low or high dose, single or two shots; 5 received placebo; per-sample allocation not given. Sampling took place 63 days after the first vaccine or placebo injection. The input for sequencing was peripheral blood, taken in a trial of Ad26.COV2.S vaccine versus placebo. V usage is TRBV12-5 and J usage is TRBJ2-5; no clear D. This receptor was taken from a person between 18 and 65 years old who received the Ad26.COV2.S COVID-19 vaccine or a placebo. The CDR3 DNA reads TGTGCTAGTGGTTTGGTAGTTCTAGGAAGGGTTCAAGAGACCCAGTACTTC. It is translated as CASGLVVLGRVQETQYF.